This TCR beta chain derives from a study of regulatory T cells in long-lasting Graves disease. The TCR beta library used iRepertoire HTBI primers with Arm-PCR amplification of CDR3. Each CDR3 protein gets one entry after TCRdb re-called the multiplex PCR reads with MiXCR. This sample has under 500,000 distinct CDR3 sequences; less than 25% occur once, and the top ten carry less than 25%. Time point indicated: persistent/refractory GD, antithyroid drugs over 5 years with positive TRAb. RNA from PBMCs was the source of the TCR library. This clonotype was seen a handful of times. Its antigen remains unidentified. Whole-study results and caveats: A limited number of samples was an acknowledged limitation. Persistent Graves' patients possessed reduced TCR diversity relative to recently diagnosed ones. Persistent disease samples used TRBV28, TRBJ1-2 and TRBJ2-5 preferentially. Whereas approximately 980 public clonotypes were shared by new patients, persistent patients shared more, at some 2,900.

Germline lookup yields CDR1 MGHRA and CDR2 YSYEKL. The CDR3 has 17 residues. V was cut by 3 bases and J by 0 bases, with 15 bases left in between. The material was peripheral blood mononuclear cells (PBMCs), obtained when the disease was refractory, from a patient treated with antithyroid drugs. V and J are TRBV4-1 and TRBJ2-4; either TRBD1 or TRBD2 may supply D (5 bases each). The clonotype was recovered from a female donor with Graves disease. The CDR3 region is CASSQEGTGLAKNIQYF. CDR3 sequence (DNA): TGCGCCAGCAGCCAGGAAGGGACGGGCCTAGCCAAAAACATTCAGTACTTC.